Below, 4 T cell receptor beta chains from the same sample are listed, as sequenced in a study of cytomegalovirus exposure and HLA in healthy donors. The study ran its PCR with 60 Vbeta and 13 Jbeta primers. Method: immunoSEQ multiplex PCR; TCRdb's copy keeps in-frame clones and lacks some. This sample carries about 83,000 clones, about four fifths of them seen once, and the ten largest clones take around 6.4%. Material for sequencing was PBMCs. These receptors all come from a man between 18 and 29 years old in good health and CMV-seropositive.

This clone was seen a handful of times. This chain connects TRBV5-1 to TRBJ2-2, with a tentative D call TRBD1 (6 bases). Trimming cost V 4 bases and J 1 base, with 8 bases left between them. The length of the CDR3 is 14 residues. Germline loops: CDR1 SGHRS, CDR2 YFSETQ. The DNA for the CDR3 is TGCGCCAGCAGCCCACAGGGGAACACCGGGGAGCTGTTTTTT. Amino acids: CASSPQGNTGELFF.

This chain's CDR3 is CASSPRTSDTYEQYF. The CDR3 region has the DNA TGTGCCAGCAGCCCACGCACTAGCGATACCTACGAGCAGTACTTC. The chain links TRBV7-9 to TRBJ2-7; 7 bases align to TRBD2. Germline lookup yields CDR1 SEHNR and CDR2 FQNEAQ (reference sequence). The junction had 9 bases not matched to a gene; V was cut back by 5 bases and J by 2 bases. The CDR3 length is 15 residues.

This clone has more than one count but fewer than ten. The chain carries TRBV29-1 and TRBJ2-7, with no clear D. With 6 bases removed from V and 0 bases from J, the gap between germline ends came to 9 bases. Germline values: CDR1 SQVTM, CDR2 ANQGSEA. This CDR3 is 12 amino acids long. The CDR3 DNA reads as TGCAGCGTCGCTACTCTCTCCTACGAGCAGTACTTC. It codes for CSVATLSYEQYF.

This clone was recorded only once. The rearrangement links TRBV4-2 to TRBJ1-5; 7 nucleotides agree with TRBD1. The germline CDR1 and CDR2 sequences are LGHNA and YNFKEQ. Trimming cost V 6 bases and J 5 bases; bases outside gene matches: 10. CDR3 length: 15 amino acids. In DNA form, the CDR3 reads TGTGCCAGCAGACCAAGCGACAGGGTGGATCAGCCCCAGCATTTT. Residues: CASRPSDRVDQPQHF.